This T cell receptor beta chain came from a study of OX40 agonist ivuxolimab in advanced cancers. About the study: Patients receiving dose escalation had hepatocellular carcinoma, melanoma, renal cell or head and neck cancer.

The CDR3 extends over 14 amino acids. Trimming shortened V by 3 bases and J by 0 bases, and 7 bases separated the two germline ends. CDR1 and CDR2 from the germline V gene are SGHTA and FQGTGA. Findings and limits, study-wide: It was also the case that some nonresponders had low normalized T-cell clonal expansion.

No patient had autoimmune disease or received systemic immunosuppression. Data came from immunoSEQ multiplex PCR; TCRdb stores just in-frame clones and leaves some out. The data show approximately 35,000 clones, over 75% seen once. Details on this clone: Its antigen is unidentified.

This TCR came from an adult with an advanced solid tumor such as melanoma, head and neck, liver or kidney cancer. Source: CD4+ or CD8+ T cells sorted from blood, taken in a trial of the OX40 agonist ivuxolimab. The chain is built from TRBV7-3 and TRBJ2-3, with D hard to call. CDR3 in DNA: TGTGCCAGCAGCTTGGGCGTTAGCACAGATACGCAGTATTTT. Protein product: CASSLGVSTDTQYF.